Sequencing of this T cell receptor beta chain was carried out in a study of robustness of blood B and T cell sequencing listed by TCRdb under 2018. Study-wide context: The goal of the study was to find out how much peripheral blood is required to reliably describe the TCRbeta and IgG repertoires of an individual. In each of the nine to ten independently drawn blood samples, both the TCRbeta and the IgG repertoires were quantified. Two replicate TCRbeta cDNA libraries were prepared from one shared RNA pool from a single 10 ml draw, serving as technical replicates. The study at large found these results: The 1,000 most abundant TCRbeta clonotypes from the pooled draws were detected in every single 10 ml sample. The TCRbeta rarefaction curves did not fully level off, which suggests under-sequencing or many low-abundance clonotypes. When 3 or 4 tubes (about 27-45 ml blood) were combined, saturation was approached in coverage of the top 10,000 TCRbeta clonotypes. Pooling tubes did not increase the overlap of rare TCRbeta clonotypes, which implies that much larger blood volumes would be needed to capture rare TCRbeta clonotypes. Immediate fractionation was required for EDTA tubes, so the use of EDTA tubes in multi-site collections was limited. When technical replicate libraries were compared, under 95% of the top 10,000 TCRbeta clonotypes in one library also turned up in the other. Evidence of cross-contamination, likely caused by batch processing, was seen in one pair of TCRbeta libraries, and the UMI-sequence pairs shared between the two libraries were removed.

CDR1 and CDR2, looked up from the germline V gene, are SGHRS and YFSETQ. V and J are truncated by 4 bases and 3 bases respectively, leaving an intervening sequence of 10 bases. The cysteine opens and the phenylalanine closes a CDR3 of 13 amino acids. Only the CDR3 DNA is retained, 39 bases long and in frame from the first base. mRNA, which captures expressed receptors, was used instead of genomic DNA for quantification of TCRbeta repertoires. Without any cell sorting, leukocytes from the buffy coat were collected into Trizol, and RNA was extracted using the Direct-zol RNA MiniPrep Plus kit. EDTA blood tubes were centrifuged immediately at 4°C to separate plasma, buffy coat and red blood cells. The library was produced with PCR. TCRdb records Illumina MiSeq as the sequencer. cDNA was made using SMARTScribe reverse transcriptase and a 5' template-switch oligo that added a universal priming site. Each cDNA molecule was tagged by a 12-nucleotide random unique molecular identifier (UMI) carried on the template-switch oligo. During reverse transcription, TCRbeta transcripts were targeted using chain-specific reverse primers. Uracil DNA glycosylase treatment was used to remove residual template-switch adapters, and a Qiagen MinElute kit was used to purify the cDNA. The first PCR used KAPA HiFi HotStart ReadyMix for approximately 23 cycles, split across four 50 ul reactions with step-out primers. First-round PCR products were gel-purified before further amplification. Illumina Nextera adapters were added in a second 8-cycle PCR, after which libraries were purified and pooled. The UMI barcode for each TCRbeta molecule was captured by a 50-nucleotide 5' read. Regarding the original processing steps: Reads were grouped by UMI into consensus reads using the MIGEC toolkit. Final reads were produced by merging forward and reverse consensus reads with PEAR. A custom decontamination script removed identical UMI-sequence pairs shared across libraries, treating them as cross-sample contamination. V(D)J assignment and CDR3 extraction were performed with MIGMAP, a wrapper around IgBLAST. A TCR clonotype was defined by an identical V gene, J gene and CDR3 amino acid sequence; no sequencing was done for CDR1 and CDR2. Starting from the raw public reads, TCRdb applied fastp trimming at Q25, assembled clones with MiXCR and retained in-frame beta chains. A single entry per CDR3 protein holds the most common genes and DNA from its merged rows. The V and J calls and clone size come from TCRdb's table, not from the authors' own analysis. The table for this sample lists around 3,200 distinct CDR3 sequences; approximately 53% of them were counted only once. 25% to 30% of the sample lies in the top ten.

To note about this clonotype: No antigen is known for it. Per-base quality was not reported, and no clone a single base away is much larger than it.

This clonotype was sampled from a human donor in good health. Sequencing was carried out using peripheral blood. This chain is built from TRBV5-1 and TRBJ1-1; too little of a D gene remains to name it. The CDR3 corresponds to CASSPGWDTEAFF. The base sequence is TGCGCCAGCAGCCCCGGATGGGACACTGAAGCTTTCTTT.